Listed here are 14 T cell receptor beta chains from one sample, sequenced in a study of Japanese encephalitis immunity and Zika vaccine responses. A single record per CDR3 protein comes from TCRdb applying MiXCR to the 5' RACE reads. The table shows approximately 500 distinct CDR3 sequences, with 6% to 8% occurring only once. For more than five days, PBMCs labeled with CFSE were cultured with peptide pools at approximately 1 ug/mL each. Unfixed live CD56-CD19-CD16-CD3+CD4+ CFSE-low cells were sorted as proliferating CD4 T cells. The sequencing used antigen-activated CD4+ T cells from blood, cultured, collected during a Zika inactivated vaccine study. The receptors here all came from an adult man who received an inactivated Zika virus vaccine.

This clonotype rates as medium-sized. The CDR3 reads CAWSATWTGSGETQYF. The CDR3 region has the DNA TGTGCCTGGAGTGCAACCTGGACAGGGAGCGGAGAGACCCAGTACTTC. This chain uses TRBV30 with TRBJ2-5; 8 nucleotides align to TRBD1. The germline V gene encodes CDR1 GTSNPN and CDR2 SVGIG (reference sequence). V lost 1 base, J lost 4 bases, and 11 bases stayed unmatched. The CDR3 is made up of 16 amino acids.

In its sample, this clonotype ranks as large. This rearrangement joins TRBV4-3 to TRBJ1-2; D unclear. V was shortened by 1 base and J by 10 bases, with 10 bases between the two germline ends. Germline assignment: CDR1 LGHNA and CDR2 YSLEER. The CDR3 is made up of 12 amino acids. In DNA, the CDR3 is TGCGCCAGCAGCCAAGTTCTGGGTCCCTACACCTTC. It is translated as CASSQVLGPYTF.

This clonotype is deemed medium-sized. The gene calls are TRBV7-8 and TRBJ2-1; D ambiguous. This CDR3 region has 15 residues. Germline-derived CDR1 and CDR2 are SGHVS and FQNEAQ. V dropped 3 bases and J dropped 7 bases, with 16 bases sitting between them. CDR3: CASSFLPGRDNEQFF. The CDR3, as DNA: TGTGCCAGCAGCTTCCTACCCGGCAGAGATAATGAGCAGTTCTTC.

This clonotype ranks as medium-sized. The J gene is TRBJ1-2, the V gene TRBV28, with D hard to call. The ends were cut back, 3 bases at V and 8 bases at J, with 25 bases in the middle. This CDR3 comprises 17 residues. Germline V gives CDR1 MDHEN, CDR2 SYDVKM. The CDR3 is CASSFAVQRGWGYGYTF. The DNA for the CDR3 is TGTGCCAGCAGTTTTGCTGTACAGCGGGGATGGGGTTACGGCTACACCTTC.

This clonotype is labeled medium-sized. V usage is TRBV4-3 and J usage is TRBJ1-2; D possibly corresponds to TRBD1 (6 bases). Trimming removed 1 base at V and 4 bases at J, with 13 bases between. The CDR3 length is 15 residues. CDR1 is LGHNA and CDR2 is YSLEER in the germline V gene. CDR3 DNA: TGCGCCAGCAGCCAAGTGGGAGGGGGTGGCTATGGCTACACCTTC. This translates into CASSQVGGGGYGYTF.

This clonotype is medium-sized. The chain joins TRBV9 to TRBJ2-2; D is undetermined. The V and J ends lost 3 bases and 1 base respectively, with 16 bases between them. CDR1 and CDR2 (germline): SGDLS, YYNGEE. The CDR3 contains 17 residues. The CDR3, as DNA: TGTGCCAGCAGCGAAGCAGGATCATTCTTGAACACCGGGGAGCTGTTTTTT. As protein: CASSEAGSFLNTGELFF.

V usage is TRBV28 and J usage is TRBJ2-7; D is unclear. The CDR3 extends over 16 amino acids. Germline V gene lookup returns CDR1 MDHEN and CDR2 SYDVKM. V was trimmed by 6 bases and J by 3 bases, leaving 21 bases between them. The CDR3 sequence: CASSPPPPGSHYEQYF. The CDR3 bases are TGTGCCAGCAGCCCTCCCCCCCCCGGTTCACACTACGAGCAGTACTTC.

By share, this clonotype ranks as medium-sized. The CDR3 nucleotides read TGTGCCAGCAGCTTATTTCGTTCATCAGGGGCGACTCCTGGGGCCAACGTCCTGACTTTC. This encodes CASSLFRSSGATPGANVLTF. The chain couples TRBV7-2 to TRBJ2-6, with a possible D match to TRBD1 (6 bases). Germline CDR1 SGHTA, CDR2 FQGNSA. The V gene lost 2 bases and the J gene lost 2 bases, with 22 bases spanning the gap. The CDR3 loop spans 20 amino acids. The complete variable domain, with remaining parts taken from reference TRBV7-2 and TRBJ2-6, reads GAGVSQSPSNKVTEKGKDVELRCDPISGHTALYWYRQSLGQGLEFLIYFQGNSAPDKSGLPSDRFSAERTGGSVSTLTIQRTQQEDSAVYLCASSLFRSSGATPGANVLTFGAGSRLTVL.

By sample share, this clonotype is medium-sized. The chain links TRBV4-3 to TRBJ2-7, with TRBD1 matching 7 bases. From germline, CDR1 is LGHNA and CDR2 YSLEER. The CDR3 has 15 residues. Trimming cost V 0 bases and J 4 bases; bases outside gene matches: 6. The DNA for the CDR3 is TGCGCCAGCAGCCAAGAGACGCAGGGGGTTTACGAGCAGTACTTC. This codes for CASSQETQGVYEQYF.

The genes are TRBV27 and TRBJ2-2, with D perhaps TRBD1 or TRBD2 (5 bases each). The V and J ends lost 6 bases and 4 bases respectively, with 9 bases between them. The CDR3 spans 13 residues. The germline CDR1 and CDR2 sequences are MNHEY and SMNVEV (reference sequence). CDR3 protein: CASRLRGTGELFF. The CDR3 DNA reads as TGTGCCAGCAGACTGAGGGGCACCGGGGAGCTGTTTTTT.

This clonotype is medium-sized within its sample. The rearrangement joins TRBV4-3 to TRBJ1-1, with D unclear. Germline CDR1 LGHNA, CDR2 YSLEER. V gave up 1 base and J gave up 5 bases, with 11 bases separating them. The CDR3 is 14 amino acids. The CDR3 here is CASSQGGIRTEAFF. The CDR3 DNA is TGCGCCAGCAGCCAAGGCGGGATACGGACTGAAGCTTTCTTT.

By proportion, this clonotype is medium-sized. V and J are TRBV11-2 and TRBJ1-4; D remains ambiguous. The germline gives CDR1 SGHAT, CDR2 FQNNGV. Trimming stripped 4 bases from V and 4 bases from J, with 10 bases between. This CDR3 region has 14 residues. CDR3 amino acids: CASSSGSGNEKLFF. The DNA for the CDR3 is TGTGCCAGCAGCTCAGGATCGGGTAATGAAAAACTGTTTTTT.

This clonotype is medium-sized (0.01 to 0.1%) by share. This chain joins TRBV10-3 and TRBJ1-1, with 9 bases lining up with TRBD1. Trimming cost V 5 bases and J 5 bases; bases outside gene matches: 3. This CDR3 region has 13 residues. Germline V CDR1 and CDR2: ENHRY, SYGVKD. The CDR3 bases are TGTGCCATCAGTAGGACAGGGGATACTGAAGCTTTCTTT. Amino acid sequence: CAISRTGDTEAFF.

CDR3 region: CASSHQGGRGAGNTIYF. CDR3 coding DNA: TGCGCCAGCAGCCACCAAGGGGGACGGGGGGCTGGAAACACCATATATTTT. The V and J genes are TRBV4-3 and TRBJ1-3; tentative D call: TRBD1 (6 bases). With 3 bases removed from V and 2 bases from J, the gap between germline ends came to 17 bases. The CDR3 totals 17 residues. The V gene's germline CDR1 is LGHNA and CDR2 YSLEER.